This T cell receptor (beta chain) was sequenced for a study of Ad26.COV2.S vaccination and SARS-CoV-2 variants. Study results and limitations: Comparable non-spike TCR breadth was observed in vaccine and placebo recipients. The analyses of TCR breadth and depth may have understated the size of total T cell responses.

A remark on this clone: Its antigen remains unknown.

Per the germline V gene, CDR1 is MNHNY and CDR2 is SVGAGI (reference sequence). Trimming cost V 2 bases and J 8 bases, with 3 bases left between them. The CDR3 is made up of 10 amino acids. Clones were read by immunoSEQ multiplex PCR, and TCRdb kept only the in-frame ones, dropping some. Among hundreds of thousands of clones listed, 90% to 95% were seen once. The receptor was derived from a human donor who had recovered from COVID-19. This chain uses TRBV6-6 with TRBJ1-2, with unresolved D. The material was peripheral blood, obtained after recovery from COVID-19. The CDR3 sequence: CASSYVGYTF. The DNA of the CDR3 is TGTGCCAGCAGTTACGTGGGCTACACCTTC.